These 5 T cell receptor beta chains came from one sample sequenced in a study of blood T cell repertoires in COVID-19. The repertoire was sequenced with immunoSEQ multiplex PCR; TCRdb's copy has only in-frame clones and lacks some. The profile shows around 190,000 clones, roughly four fifths of them singletons. Material: PBMCs or T cells enriched from blood (not recorded which). The receptors originated from a middle-aged man who had recovered from COVID-19.

The chain couples TRBV5-1 to TRBJ2-7; TRBD2 matches 8 bases. The CDR3 has 15 residues. From germline, CDR1 is SGHRS and CDR2 YFSETQ. V was pared by 0 bases and J by 2 bases, with 4 bases of the junction left unmatched. CDR3 in DNA: TGCGCCAGCAGCTTGGGGGGAGCGGGGGCCTACGAGCAGTACTTC. Translated: CASSLGGAGAYEQYF.

As DNA, the CDR3 is TGTGCCACCAGTGAGGCGGGGGGGGACTACAATGAGCAGTTCTTC. Protein: CATSEAGGDYNEQFF. J is TRBJ2-1 and V is TRBV24-1, with 9 bases that match TRBD2. V trimming: 4 bases; J trimming: 3 bases; junction bases outside the gene matches: 3. Germline assignment: CDR1 KGHDR and CDR2 SFDVKD. CDR3 length equals 15 residues.

This clone has only a few counts. The chain uses TRBV5-1 and TRBJ2-1, with 8 bases aligning to TRBD2. J gave up 4 bases and V 2 bases, and 5 bases lay outside the gene matches. Looked up from germline, CDR1 is SGHRS and CDR2 is YFSETQ. The CDR3 is made up of 15 amino acids. The CDR3 is CASSLTAGAYNEQFF. CDR3 in DNA: TGCGCCAGCAGCTTAACAGCGGGAGCTTACAATGAGCAGTTCTTC.

This sequence joins TRBV4-1 and TRBJ2-2; 10 nucleotides agree with TRBD2. V lost 4 bases, J lost 0 bases, and 5 bases stayed unmatched. The CDR3 length is 17 residues. CDR1 MGHRA and CDR2 YSYEKL come from the germline V gene. CDR3 DNA: TGCGCCAGCAGCCCCAGCGGGAGGGTTTCGAACACCGGGGAGCTGTTTTTT. Protein: CASSPSGRVSNTGELFF.

This sequence joins TRBV27 and TRBJ1-2; 10 bases are shared with TRBD1. Germline V gene lookup returns CDR1 MNHEY and CDR2 SMNVEV (reference sequence). The CDR3 is made up of 16 amino acids. The V segment lost 6 bases and the J segment 1 base; nucleotides outside the gene matches: 8. In nucleotides, the CDR3 is TGTGCCAGCAGCTGGACAGGGGGTCCCCTTAACTATGGCTACACCTTC. It codes for CASSWTGGPLNYGYTF.